This T cell receptor beta chain comes out of a study of blood T cells in healthy people across ages. Every sample gave at least 5.5 micrograms of total RNA when it was extracted. Primers used in a second PCR of roughly 6 to 12 cycles were a sample-barcoded 5' primer and a J-beta primer mix. Each cDNA molecule was tagged by a template-switch adaptor that had 12 random nucleotides. TCRdb processed the 5' RACE reads anew with MiXCR; each CDR3 protein has one entry. The table has around 1,500,000 distinct CDR3 sequences, over 25% seen once. The study's findings and limits: Nothing was known about donor CMV status, and this possibly confounded expanded clonotype changes. Fewer expanded clones and more diversity marked long-lived versus aged donors.

This clonotype was counted between two and nine times. What it binds is unknown. The CDR3 covers 14 residues. V gave up 1 base and J gave up 4 bases, with 10 bases separating them. CDR1 is SGHAT, CDR2 FQDESV, per germline (reference sequence). The sequence was obtained from a woman aged 30 to 39 in good health. The rearrangement uses TRBV11-1 and TRBJ1-1; D is unclear. Specimen: blood. The CDR3 DNA sequence: TGTGCCAGCAGCTTAGGATCGCCAGGCACTGAAGCTTTCTTT. It translates to CASSLGSPGTEAFF.